One TCR beta chain is described in this entry. The sample comes from a study of blood T cell repertoires in COVID-19. As for the study in general: Spain, Italy and the United States supplied samples that represented acute and convalescent COVID-19. In each case, the material was cDNA or gDNA derived from T cells, B-cell-depleted T cells, or PBMCs.

As processed by the authors: Amplification of reference gene primers was used by the study to estimate nucleated cell counts. Repertoires were generated with immunoSEQ multiplex PCR, while TCRdb's copy carries only in-frame clones and drops some. From that table come the V and J calls and clone size; the DNA was used to work out D and trimming. The sample shows about 270,000 clones, roughly 86% of them seen only once. With V trimmed by 0 bases and J by 16 bases, 7 bases remained unmatched. The length of the CDR3 is 13 residues. CDR1 and CDR2 from the germline V gene are SGHRS and YFSETQ. V and J are TRBV5-1 and TRBJ2-1, with 10 bases identical to TRBD1. Sequenced material: peripheral blood. This receptor was identified in a man aged 40-55 years with active or convalescent COVID-19. CDR3 sequence: CASSLEGDRGAFF. The CDR3 DNA reads TGCGCCAGCAGCTTGGAGGGGGACAGGGGCGCCTTCTTC.